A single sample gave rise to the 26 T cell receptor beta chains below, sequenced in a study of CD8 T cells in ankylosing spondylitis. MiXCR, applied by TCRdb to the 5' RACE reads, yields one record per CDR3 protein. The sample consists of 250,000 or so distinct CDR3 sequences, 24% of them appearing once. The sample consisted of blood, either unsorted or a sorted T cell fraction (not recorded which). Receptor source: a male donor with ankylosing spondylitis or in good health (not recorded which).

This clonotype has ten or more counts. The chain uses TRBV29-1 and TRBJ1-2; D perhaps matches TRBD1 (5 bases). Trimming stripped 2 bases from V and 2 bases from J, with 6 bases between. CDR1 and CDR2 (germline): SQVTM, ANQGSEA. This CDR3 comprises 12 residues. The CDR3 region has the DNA TGCAGCGTTGAATACAGGAACTATGGCTACACCTTC. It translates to CSVEYRNYGYTF.

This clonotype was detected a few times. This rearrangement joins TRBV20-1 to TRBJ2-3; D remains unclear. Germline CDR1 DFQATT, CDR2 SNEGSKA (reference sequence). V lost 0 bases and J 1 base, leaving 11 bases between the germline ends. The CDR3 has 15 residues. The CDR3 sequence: CSARDPGLRTDTQYF. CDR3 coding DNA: TGCAGTGCTAGAGACCCCGGCCTCCGCACAGATACGCAGTATTTT.

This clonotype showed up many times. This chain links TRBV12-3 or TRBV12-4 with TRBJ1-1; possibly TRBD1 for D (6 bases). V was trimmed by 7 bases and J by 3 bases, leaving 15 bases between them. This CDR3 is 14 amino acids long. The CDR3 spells CASTLGGGYTEAFF. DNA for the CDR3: TGTGCCAGCACCCTGGGGGGCGGATACACTGAAGCTTTCTTT.

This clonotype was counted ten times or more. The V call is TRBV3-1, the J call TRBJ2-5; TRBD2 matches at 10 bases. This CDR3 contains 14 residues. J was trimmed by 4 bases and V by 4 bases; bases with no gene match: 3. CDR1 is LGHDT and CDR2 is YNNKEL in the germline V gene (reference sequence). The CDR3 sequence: CASSRLAGGETQYF. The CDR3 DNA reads TGTGCCAGCAGCCGACTAGCGGGCGGAGAGACCCAGTACTTC.

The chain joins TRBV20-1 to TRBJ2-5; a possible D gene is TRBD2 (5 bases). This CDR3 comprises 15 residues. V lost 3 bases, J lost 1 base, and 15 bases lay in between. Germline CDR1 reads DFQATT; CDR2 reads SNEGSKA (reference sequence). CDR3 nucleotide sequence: TGCAGTGCTAGCTCGTCGGCTAGCACCCAAGAGACCCAGTACTTC. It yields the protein CSASSSASTQETQYF.

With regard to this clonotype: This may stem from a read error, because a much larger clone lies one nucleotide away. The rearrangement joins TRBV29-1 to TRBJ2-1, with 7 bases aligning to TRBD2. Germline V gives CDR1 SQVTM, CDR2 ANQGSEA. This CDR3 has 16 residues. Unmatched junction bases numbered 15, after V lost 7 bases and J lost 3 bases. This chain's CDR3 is CSAGGGVTDDYNEQFF. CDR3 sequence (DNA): TGCAGCGCCGGTGGGGGGGTGACGGATGACTACAATGAGCAGTTCTTC.

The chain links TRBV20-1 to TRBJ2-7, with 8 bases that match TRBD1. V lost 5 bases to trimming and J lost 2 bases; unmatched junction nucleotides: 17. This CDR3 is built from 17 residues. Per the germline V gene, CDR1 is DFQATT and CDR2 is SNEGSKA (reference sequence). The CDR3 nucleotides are TGCAGTGCTGATGGACAGGGATATGGATATAAAACCTACGAGCAGTACTTC. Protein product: CSADGQGYGYKTYEQYF.

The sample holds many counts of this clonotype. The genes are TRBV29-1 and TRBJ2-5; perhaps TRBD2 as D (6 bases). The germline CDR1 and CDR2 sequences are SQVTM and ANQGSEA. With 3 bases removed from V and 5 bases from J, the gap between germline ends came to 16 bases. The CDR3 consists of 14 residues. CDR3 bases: TGCAGCGTTGATACAGCGGGCGGCTCGGAGACCCAGTACTTC. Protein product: CSVDTAGGSETQYF.

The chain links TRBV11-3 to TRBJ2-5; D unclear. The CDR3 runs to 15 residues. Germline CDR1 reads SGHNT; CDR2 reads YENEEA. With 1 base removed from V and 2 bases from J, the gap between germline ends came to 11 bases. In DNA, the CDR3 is TGTGCCAGCAGCTTAGCGGGCAGCAAGCAAGAGACCCAGTACTTC. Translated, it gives CASSLAGSKQETQYF.

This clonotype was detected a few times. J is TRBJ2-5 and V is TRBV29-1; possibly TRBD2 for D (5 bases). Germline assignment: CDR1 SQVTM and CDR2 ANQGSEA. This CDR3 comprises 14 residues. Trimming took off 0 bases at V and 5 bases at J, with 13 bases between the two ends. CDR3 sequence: CSVEDRGPRETQYF. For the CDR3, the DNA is TGCAGCGTTGAAGATCGAGGGCCTAGGGAGACCCAGTACTTC.

CDR3 region: CASGPPGGKQFF. Written as DNA, the CDR3 is TGTGCTAGTGGTCCCCCCGGGGGGAAGCAGTTCTTC. The rearrangement uses TRBV12-5 and TRBJ2-1; 7 bases line up with TRBD2. Germline V gene data show CDR1 as LGHNT and CDR2 as FRNRAP. This CDR3 contains 12 residues. J lost 11 bases, V lost 5 bases, and 6 bases had no gene match. Based on the CDR3 plus reference TRBV12-5 and TRBJ2-1, the full variable domain is DARVTQTPRHKVTEMGQEVTMRCQPILGHNTVFWYRQTMMQGLELLAYFRNRAPLDDSGMPKDRFSAEMPDATLATLKIQPSEPRDSAVYFCASGPPGGKQFFGPGTRLTVL.

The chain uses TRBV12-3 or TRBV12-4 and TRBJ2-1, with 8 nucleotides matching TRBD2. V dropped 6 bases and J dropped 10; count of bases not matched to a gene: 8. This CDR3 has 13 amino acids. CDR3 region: CASRRGVLKEQFF. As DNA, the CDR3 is TGTGCCAGCAGGCGGGGGGTCTTAAAGGAGCAGTTCTTC.

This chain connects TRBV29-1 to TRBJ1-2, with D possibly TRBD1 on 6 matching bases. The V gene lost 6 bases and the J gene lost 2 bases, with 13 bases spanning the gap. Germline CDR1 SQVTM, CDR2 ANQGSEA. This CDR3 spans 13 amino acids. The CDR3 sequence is CSVIIQGNYGYTF. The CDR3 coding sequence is TGCAGCGTGATAATACAGGGAAACTATGGCTACACCTTC.

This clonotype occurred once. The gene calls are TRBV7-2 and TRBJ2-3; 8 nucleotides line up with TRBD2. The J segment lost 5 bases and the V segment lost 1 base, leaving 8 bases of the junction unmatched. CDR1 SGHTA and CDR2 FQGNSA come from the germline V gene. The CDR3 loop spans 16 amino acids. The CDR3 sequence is CASSLGNGGARDTQYF. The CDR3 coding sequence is TGTGCCAGCAGCTTAGGGAACGGGGGGGCCAGAGATACGCAGTATTTT. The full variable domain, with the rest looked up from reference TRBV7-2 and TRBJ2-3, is GAGVSQSPSNKVTEKGKDVELRCDPISGHTALYWYRQSLGQGLEFLIYFQGNSAPDKSGLPSDRFSAERTGGSVSTLTIQRTQQEDSAVYLCASSLGNGGARDTQYFGPGTRLTVL.

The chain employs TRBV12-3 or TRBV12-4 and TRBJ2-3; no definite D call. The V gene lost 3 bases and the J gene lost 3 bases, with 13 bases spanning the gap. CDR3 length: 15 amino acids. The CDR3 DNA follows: TGTGCCAGCAGTTTCACCGGCTACCTGACAGATACGCAGTATTTT. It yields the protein CASSFTGYLTDTQYF.

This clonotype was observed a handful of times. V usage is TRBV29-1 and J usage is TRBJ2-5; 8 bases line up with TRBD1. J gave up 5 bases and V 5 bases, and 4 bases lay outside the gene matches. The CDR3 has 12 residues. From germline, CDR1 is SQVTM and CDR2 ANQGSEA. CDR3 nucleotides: TGCAGCGTTTCGACAGGGGAGGAGACCCAGTACTTC. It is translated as CSVSTGEETQYF.

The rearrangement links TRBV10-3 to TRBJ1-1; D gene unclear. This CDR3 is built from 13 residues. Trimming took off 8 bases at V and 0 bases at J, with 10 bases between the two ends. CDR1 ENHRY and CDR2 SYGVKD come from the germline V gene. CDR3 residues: CAIEASLNTEAFF. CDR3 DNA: TGTGCCATCGAGGCATCGTTGAACACTGAAGCTTTCTTT.

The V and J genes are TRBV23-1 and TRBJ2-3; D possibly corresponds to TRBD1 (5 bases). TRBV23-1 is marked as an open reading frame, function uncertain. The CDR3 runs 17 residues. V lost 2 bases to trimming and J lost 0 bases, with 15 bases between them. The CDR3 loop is CASSQGPRQSSTDTQYF. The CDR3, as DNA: TGCGCCAGCAGTCAAGGCCCCAGACAGTCTAGCACAGATACGCAGTATTTT.

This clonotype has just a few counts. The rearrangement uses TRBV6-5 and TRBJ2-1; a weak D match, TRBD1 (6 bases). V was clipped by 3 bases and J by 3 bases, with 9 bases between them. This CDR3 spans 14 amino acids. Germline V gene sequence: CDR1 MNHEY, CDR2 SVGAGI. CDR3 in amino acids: CASSYPTGYNEQFF. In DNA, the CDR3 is TGTGCCAGCAGTTATCCGACAGGCTACAATGAGCAGTTCTTC.

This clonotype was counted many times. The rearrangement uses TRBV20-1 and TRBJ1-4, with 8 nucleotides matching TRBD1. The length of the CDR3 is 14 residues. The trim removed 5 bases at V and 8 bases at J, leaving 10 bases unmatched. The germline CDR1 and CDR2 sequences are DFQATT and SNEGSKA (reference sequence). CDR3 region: CSAYPDRAVEKLFF. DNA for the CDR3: TGCAGTGCTTACCCGGACAGGGCGGTAGAAAAACTGTTTTTT.

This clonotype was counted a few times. The CDR3 DNA reads TGCAGTGCTAGGGCGGGGGGGGCCAGGGCAGATACGCAGTATTTT. Protein sequence: CSARAGGARADTQYF. The rearrangement uses TRBV20-1 and TRBJ2-3, with 9 bases fitting TRBD2. The germline V gene has CDR1 DFQATT and CDR2 SNEGSKA (reference sequence). V dropped 3 bases and J dropped 4; count of bases not matched to a gene: 8. The CDR3 spans 15 residues.

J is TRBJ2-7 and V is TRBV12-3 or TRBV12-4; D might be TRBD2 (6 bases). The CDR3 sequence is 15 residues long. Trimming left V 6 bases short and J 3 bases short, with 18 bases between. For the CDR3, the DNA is TGTGCCAGCAGGCGGACCGGGACTTCCAACTACGAGCAGTACTTC. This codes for CASRRTGTSNYEQYF.

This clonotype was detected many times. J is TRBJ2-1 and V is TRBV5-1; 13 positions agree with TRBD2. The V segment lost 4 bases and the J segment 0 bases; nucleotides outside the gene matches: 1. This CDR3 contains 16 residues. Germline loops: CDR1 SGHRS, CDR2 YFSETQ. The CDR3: CASSGTSGASYNEQFF. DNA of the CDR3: TGCGCCAGCAGCGGGACTAGCGGGGCCTCCTACAATGAGCAGTTCTTC.

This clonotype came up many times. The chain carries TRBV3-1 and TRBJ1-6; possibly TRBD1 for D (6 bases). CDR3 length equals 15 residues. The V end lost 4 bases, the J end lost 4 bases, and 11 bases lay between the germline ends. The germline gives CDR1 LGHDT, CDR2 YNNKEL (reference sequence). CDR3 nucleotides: TGTGCCAGCAGCCGCGGGCAGGGGTATAATTCACCCCTCCACTTT. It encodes CASSRGQGYNSPLHF.

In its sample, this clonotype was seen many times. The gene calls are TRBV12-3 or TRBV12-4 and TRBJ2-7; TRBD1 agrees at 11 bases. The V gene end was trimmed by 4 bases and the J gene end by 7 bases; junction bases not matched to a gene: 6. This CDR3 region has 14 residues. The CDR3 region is CASSSGQGAGEQYF. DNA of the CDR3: TGTGCCAGCAGTTCCGGACAGGGGGCGGGGGAGCAGTACTTC.

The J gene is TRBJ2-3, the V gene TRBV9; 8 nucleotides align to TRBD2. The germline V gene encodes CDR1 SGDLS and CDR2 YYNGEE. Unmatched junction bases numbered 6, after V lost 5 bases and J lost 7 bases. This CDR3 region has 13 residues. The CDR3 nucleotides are TGTGCCAGCAGTACTAGCGGAAGGCATACGCAGTATTTT. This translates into CASSTSGRHTQYF.